This TCR beta chain was identified in a study of a mutant IDH1 vaccine in newly diagnosed glioma. Across the whole study: Pretreatment consisted of radiotherapy, temozolomide, or both, with most receiving both.

To note about this clone: The antigen is unknown.

This table comes from immunoSEQ multiplex PCR, and its TCRdb copy is limited to in-frame clones, with some not included. The sample includes about 30,000 clones, roughly three quarters of them seen just once. Regarding the study as a whole: With respect to changes in top peripheral T cell clonotypes, pseudoprogression seemed unrelated.

Described time point: week 11, during vaccination. Each dose delivered 300 ug of mutant IDH1 20-mer peptide subcutaneously with imiquimod. The V segment lost 7 bases and the J segment 7 bases; nucleotides outside the gene matches: 12. The CDR3 sequence is 14 residues long. Germline V gene data show CDR1 as MNHEY and CDR2 as SVGAGI. The chain has TRBV6-5 and TRBJ1-2; 7 nucleotides align to TRBD1. This clonotype was sampled from a man aged 25 to 45 with glioma. This specimen consisted of PBMCs, obtained from a glioma patient whose treatment included an IDH1 peptide vaccine. CDR3 region: CASNPRGFYVGYTF. The DNA of the CDR3 is TGTGCCAGCAACCCCAGGGGGTTTTACGTTGGCTACACCTTC.